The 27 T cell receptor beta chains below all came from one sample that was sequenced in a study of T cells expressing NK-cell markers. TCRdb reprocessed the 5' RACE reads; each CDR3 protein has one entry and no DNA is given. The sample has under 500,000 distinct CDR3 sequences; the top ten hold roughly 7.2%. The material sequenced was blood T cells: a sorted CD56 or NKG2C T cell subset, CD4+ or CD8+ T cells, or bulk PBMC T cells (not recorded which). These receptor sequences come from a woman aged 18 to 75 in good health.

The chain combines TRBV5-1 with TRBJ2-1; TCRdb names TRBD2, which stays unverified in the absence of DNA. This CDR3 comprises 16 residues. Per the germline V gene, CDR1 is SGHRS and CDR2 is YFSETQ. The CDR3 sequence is CASDKTAGGPTYEQFF.

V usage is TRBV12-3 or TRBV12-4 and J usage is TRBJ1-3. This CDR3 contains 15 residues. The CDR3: CATSNGGYGGNTIYF.

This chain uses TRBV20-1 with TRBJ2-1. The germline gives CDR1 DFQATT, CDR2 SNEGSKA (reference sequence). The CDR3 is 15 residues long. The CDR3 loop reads CSARHTVSSYNEQFF.

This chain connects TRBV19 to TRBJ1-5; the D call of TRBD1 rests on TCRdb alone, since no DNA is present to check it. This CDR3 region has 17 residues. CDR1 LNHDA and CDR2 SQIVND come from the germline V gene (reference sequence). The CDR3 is CASSRLSGAGVILPQHF.

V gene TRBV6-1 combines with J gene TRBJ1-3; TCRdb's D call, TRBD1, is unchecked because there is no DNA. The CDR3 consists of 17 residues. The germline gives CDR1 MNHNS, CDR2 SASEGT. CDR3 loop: CASSPRTRPTSGNTIYF.

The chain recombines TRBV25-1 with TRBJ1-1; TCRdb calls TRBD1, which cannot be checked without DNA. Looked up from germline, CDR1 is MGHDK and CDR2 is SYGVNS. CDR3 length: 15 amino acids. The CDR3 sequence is CASSERRGRGTEAFF.

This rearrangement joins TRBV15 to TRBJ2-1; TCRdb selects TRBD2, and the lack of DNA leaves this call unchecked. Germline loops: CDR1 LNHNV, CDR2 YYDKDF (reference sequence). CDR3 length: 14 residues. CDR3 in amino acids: CATKGLAVGDEQFF.

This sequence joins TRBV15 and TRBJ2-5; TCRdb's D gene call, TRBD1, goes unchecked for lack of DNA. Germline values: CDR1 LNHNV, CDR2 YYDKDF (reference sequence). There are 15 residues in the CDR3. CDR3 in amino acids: CATSRDRGYQETQYF.

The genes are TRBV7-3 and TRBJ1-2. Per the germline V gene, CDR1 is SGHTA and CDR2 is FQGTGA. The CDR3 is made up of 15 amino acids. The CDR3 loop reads CASSFFPGLGYGYTF. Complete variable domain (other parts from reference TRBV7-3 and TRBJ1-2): GAGVSQTPSNKVTEKGKYVELRCDPISGHTALYWYRQSLGQGPEFLIYFQGTGAADDSGLPNDRFFAVRPEGSVSTLKIQRTERGDSAVYLCASSFFPGLGYGYTFGSGTRLTVV.

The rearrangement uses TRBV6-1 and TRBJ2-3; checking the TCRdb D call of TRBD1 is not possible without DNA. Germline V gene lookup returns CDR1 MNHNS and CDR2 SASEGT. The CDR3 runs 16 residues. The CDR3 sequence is CASSPRRGRSTDTQYF.

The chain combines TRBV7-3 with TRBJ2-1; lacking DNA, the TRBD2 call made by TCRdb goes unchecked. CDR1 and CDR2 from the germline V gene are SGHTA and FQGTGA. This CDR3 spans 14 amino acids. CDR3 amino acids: CASSFGPVRNEQFF. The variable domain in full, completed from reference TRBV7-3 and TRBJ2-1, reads GAGVSQTPSNKVTEKGKYVELRCDPISGHTALYWYRQSLGQGPEFLIYFQGTGAADDSGLPNDRFFAVRPEGSVSTLKIQRTERGDSAVYLCASSFGPVRNEQFFGPGTRLTVL.

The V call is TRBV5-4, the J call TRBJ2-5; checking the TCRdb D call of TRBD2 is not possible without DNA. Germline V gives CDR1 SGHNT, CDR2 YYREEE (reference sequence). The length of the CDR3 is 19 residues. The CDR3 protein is CASSYRLAGDLLLVETQYF.

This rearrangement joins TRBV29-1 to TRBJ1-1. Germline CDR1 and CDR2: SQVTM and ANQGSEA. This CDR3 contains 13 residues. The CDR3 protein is CSVESRWDTEAFF. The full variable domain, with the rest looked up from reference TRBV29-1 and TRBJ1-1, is SAVISQKPSRDICQRGTSLTIQCQVDSQVTMMFWYRQQPGQSLTLIATANQGSEATYESGFVIDKFPISRPNLTFSTLTVSNMSPEDSSIYLCSVESRWDTEAFFGQGTRLTVV.

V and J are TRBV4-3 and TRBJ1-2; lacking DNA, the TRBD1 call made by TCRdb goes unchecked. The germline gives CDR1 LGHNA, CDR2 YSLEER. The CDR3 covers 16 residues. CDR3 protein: CASSQDRTGRVYGYTF.

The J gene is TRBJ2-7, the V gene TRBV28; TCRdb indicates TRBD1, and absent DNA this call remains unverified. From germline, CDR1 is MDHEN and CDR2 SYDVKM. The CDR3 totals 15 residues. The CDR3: CASRGGGQGSDEQYF. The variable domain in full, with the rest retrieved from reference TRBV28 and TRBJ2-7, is DVKVTQSSRYLVKRTGEKVFLECVQDMDHENMFWYRQDPGLGLRLIYFSYDVKMKEKGDIPEGYSVSREKKERFSLILESASTNQTSMYLCASRGGGQGSDEQYFGPGTRLTVT.

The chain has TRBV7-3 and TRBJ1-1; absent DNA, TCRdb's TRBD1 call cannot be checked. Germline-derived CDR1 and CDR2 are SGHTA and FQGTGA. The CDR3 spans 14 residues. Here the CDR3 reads CASSSRGANTEAFF. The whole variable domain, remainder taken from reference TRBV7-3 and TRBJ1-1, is GAGVSQTPSNKVTEKGKYVELRCDPISGHTALYWYRQSLGQGPEFLIYFQGTGAADDSGLPNDRFFAVRPEGSVSTLKIQRTERGDSAVYLCASSSRGANTEAFFGQGTRLTVV.

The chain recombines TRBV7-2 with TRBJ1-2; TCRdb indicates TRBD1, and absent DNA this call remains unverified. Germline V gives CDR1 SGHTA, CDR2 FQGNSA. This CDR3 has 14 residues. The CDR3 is CASSLGTGDYGYTF.

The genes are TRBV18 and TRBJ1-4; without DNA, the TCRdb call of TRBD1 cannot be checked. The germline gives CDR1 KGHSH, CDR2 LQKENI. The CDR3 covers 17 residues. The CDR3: CASSSGTGRGVGEKLFF.

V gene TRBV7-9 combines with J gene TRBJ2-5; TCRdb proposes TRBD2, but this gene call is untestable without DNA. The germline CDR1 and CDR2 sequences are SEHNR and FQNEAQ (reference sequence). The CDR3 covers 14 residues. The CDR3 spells CASRLGSGRETQYF.

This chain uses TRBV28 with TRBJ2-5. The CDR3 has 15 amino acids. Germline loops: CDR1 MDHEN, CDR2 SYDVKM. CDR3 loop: CASDGPVVPQETQYF.

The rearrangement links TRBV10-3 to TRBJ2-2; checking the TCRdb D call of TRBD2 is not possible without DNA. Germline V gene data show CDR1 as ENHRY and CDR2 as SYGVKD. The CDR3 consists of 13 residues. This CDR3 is CAISLTSSGELFF.

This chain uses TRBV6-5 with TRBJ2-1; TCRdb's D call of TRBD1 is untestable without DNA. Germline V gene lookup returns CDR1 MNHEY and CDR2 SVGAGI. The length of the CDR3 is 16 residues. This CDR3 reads CASSYPPGSSYNEQFF.

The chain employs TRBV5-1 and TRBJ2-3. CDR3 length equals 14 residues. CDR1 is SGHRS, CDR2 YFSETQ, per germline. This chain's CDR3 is CASSLAMDTDTQYF.

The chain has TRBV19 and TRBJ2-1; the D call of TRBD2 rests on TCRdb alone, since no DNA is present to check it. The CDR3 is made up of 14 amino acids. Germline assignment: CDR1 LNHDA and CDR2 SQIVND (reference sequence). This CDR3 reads CASSIPPGNNEQFF.

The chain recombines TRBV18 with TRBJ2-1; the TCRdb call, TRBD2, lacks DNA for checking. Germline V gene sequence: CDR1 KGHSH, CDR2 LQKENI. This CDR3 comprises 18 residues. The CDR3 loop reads CASSPLGLAPRADNEQFF.

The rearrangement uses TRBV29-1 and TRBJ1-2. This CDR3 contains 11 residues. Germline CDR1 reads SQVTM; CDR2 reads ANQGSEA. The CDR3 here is CSARDLGGYTF.

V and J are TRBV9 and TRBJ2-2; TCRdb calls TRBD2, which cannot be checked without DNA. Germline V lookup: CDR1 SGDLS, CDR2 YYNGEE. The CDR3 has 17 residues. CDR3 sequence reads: CASSVQGLAGVTGELFF.